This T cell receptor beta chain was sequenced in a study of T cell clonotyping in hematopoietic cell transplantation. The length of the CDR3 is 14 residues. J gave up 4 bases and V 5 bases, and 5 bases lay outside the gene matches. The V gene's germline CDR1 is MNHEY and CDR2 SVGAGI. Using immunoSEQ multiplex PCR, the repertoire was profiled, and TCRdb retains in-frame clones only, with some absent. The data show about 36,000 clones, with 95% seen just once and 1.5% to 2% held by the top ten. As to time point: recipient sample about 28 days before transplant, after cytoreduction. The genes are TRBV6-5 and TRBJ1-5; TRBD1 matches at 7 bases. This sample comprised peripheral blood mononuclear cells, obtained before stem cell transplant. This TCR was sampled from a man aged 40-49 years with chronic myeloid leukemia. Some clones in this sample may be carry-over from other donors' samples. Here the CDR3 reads CASSRQGVNQPQHF. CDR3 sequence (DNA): TGTGCCAGCAGTAGACAGGGAGTGAATCAGCCCCAGCATTTT.